The sequence of this TCR beta chain was determined in a study of control samples from healthy donors and cancer patients (TCRdb year 2020). Trimming takes 5 bases off V and 4 bases off J; junction bases not matched to a gene: 5. The germline V gene (reference sequence) gives CDR1 as SEHNR and CDR2 as FQNEAQ. The CDR3 sequence holds 14 residues, the cysteine and phenylalanine included. CDR3 DNA only is kept here, 42 bases in frame from base 1. The library was prepared using the immunoSEQ multiplex PCR assay. The clones in this table, taken by TCRdb from immuneACCESS, are in-frame only. Not every clone is retained; where verified, under half of the shortfall comes from an unresolved V gene, and the cause of the rest is unknown. The sample yields some 150,000 clones; 90% to 95% were counted once. The biggest ten clones account for 10% to 15% of the sample. Concerning this clone itself: Its antigen is currently not known. No much larger clonotype is one base removed from it; base qualities were not supplied.

The clonotype comes from a man aged 40-55 years in good health. The sample was blood. The chain joins TRBV7-9 to TRBJ1-2, with 9 central nucleotides matching TRBD1. This receptor carries the CDR3 CASSLQGARYGYTF. The sequenced DNA: TGTGCCAGCAGCCTACAGGGGGCCCGCTATGGCTACACCTTC.